Listed here are 4 T cell receptor beta chains from one sample, sequenced in a study of identical twins. TCRdb independently ran MiXCR on the 5' RACE reads; one entry per CDR3 protein. This table holds 450,000 to 500,000 distinct CDR3 sequences, around 15% found once. In addition, the sample was reused for a study of yellow fever vaccine responses in identical twins.

The source material was CD4+ T cells sorted from blood. The receptors derive from a woman younger than 30 in good health.

This clonotype was seen a single time. This chain uses TRBV11-2 with TRBJ2-2; 10 bases are a match to TRBD2. The CDR3 is 17 amino acids. The germline V gene encodes CDR1 SGHAT and CDR2 FQNNGV. V shed 3 bases and J 5 bases; nucleotides not matched to a gene: 9. DNA of the CDR3: TGTGCCAGCAGCTTTCTAGGGGCTAGCGGGGGTACCGGGGAGCTGTTTTTT. Translation gives CASSFLGASGGTGELFF.

This clonotype was observed a few times. The chain is built from TRBV20-1 and TRBJ2-7, with 9 nucleotides matching TRBD1. This CDR3 comprises 16 residues. The germline V gene has CDR1 DFQATT and CDR2 SNEGSKA (reference sequence). The V and J ends lost 2 bases and 3 bases, in that order; junction bases with no gene match: 11. CDR3 loop: CSARSLLGTGIYEQYF. As DNA, the CDR3 is TGCAGTGCTAGATCCCTGTTGGGGACAGGGATCTACGAGCAGTACTTC.

This clonotype came up a few times. The CDR3 nucleotides read TGTGCCATCAGTAGACAGGGGACTACGCAGTATTTT. Translating gives CAISRQGTTQYF. The chain recombines TRBV10-3 with TRBJ2-3; 8 bases agree with TRBD1. Germline CDR1 is ENHRY and CDR2 is SYGVKD. Trimming removed 5 bases from V and 8 bases from J; junction bases left unmatched: 3. This CDR3 has 12 residues.

There are a few counts of this clonotype. This chain links TRBV18 with TRBJ2-5, with a weak D call TRBD1 (5 bases). The CDR3 totals 13 residues. The V gene lost 1 base and the J gene lost 4 bases, with 7 bases spanning the gap. Germline CDR1 KGHSH, CDR2 LQKENI. The CDR3 nucleotides read TGTGCCAGCTCACCACAGGGGCCAGAGACCCAGTACTTC. Amino acids: CASSPQGPETQYF. Complete variable domain (other parts from reference TRBV18 and TRBJ2-5): NAGVMQNPRHLVRRRGQEARLRCSPMKGHSHVYWYRQLPEEGLKFMVYLQKENIIDESGMPKERFSAEFPKEGPSILRIQQVVRGDSAAYFCASSPQGPETQYFGPGTRLLVL.